One sample yielded the 12 T cell receptor beta chains listed below, sequenced in a study of T-cell memory formation after mild COVID-19. TCRdb itself ran the 5' RACE reads through MiXCR, one entry per CDR3 protein. Of 250,000 to 350,000 distinct CDR3 sequences listed, approximately 19% were seen once; the top ten hold over 20%. The source material was PBMCs or a T cell subset sorted from them (not recorded which). The receptors stem from a man younger than 35 who had mild COVID-19 (a few samples of this study predate the infection). Cell type and time point are not known.

This clonotype was counted only a few times. The chain links TRBV7-2 to TRBJ2-7; D is undetermined. This CDR3 contains 14 residues. Per the germline V gene, CDR1 is SGHTA and CDR2 is FQGNSA. Trimming shortened V by 1 base and J by 4 bases, and 11 bases separated the two germline ends. CDR3 bases: TGTGCCAGCAGCTTAGGAGGAAGAGAATACGAGCAGTACGTC. Residues: CASSLGGREYEQYV.

This rearrangement joins TRBV6-6 to TRBJ2-2; TRBD2 matches 13 bases. The CDR3 totals 19 residues. With 2 bases clipped from V and 1 base from J, the junction kept 7 bases outside the gene matches. The germline gives CDR1 MNHNY, CDR2 SVGAGI (reference sequence). The chain's CDR3 is CASSYTLTSGGKNTGELFF. The CDR3 DNA reads as TGTGCCAGCAGTTACACCTTGACTAGCGGGGGGAAGAACACCGGGGAGCTGTTTTTT.

This clonotype was seen a handful of times. V is TRBV7-2 and J is TRBJ2-3; the D gene is possibly TRBD2 (7 bases). V shed 4 bases and J shed 1 base, with 15 bases lying between them. This CDR3 is built from 16 residues. Germline V CDR1 and CDR2: SGHTA, FQGNSA. CDR3 nucleotides: TGTGCCAGCAGCTACCGGGGGGCCTGGGGCACAGATACGCAGTATTTT. Its protein product is CASSYRGAWGTDTQYF. The full variable domain, its missing parts supplied by reference TRBV7-2 and TRBJ2-3, is GAGVSQSPSNKVTEKGKDVELRCDPISGHTALYWYRQSLGQGLEFLIYFQGNSAPDKSGLPSDRFSAERTGGSVSTLTIQRTQQEDSAVYLCASSYRGAWGTDTQYFGPGTRLTVL.

The chain uses TRBV20-1 and TRBJ1-3, with D tentatively TRBD1 (6 bases). The CDR3 loop spans 13 amino acids. Looked up from germline, CDR1 is DFQATT and CDR2 is SNEGSKA (reference sequence). V gave up 0 bases and J gave up 7 bases, with 10 bases separating them. The chain's CDR3 is CSAREQGRNTIYF. DNA for the CDR3: TGCAGTGCTAGAGAACAGGGAAGGAACACCATATATTTT.

This clonotype was picked up a small number of times. The chain couples TRBV5-5 to TRBJ1-2; TRBD1 matches 11 bases. The CDR3 extends over 15 amino acids. The junction had 3 bases not matched to a gene; V was cut back by 3 bases and J by 2 bases. From germline, CDR1 is SGHKS and CDR2 YYEKEE (reference sequence). The CDR3 loop is CASSWGQGGNYGYTF. In DNA form, the CDR3 reads TGTGCCAGCAGCTGGGGACAGGGGGGAAACTATGGCTACACCTTC.

This chain joins TRBV10-2 and TRBJ2-7, with TRBD2 identical over 10 bases. The V gene's germline CDR1 is WSHSY and CDR2 SAAADI. The CDR3 is 14 amino acids. With V trimmed by 4 bases and J by 3 bases, 3 bases remained unmatched. The CDR3 DNA sequence: TGCGCCAGCAGTGTAACTAGCGGGGTCTACGAGCAGTACGTC. Protein product: CASSVTSGVYEQYV.

This clonotype turned up a few times. The gene calls are TRBV2 and TRBJ1-4; 7 bases fit TRBD1. The CDR3 runs to 14 residues. With V trimmed by 6 bases and J by 4 bases, 5 bases remained unmatched. CDR1 SNHLY and CDR2 FYNNEI come from the germline V gene. This chain's CDR3 is CASRMAGGNEKLFF. CDR3 coding DNA: TGTGCCAGCAGGATGGCAGGGGGTAATGAAAAACTGTTTTTT.

This clonotype was recorded a few times. CDR3 nucleotide sequence: TGTGCCAGCAGCTTTTGGGGAAACCAAGAGACCCAGTACTTC. Amino acid sequence: CASSFWGNQETQYF. This chain links TRBV7-2 with TRBJ2-5; no clear D. Trimming took off 3 bases at V and 0 bases at J, with 8 bases between the two ends. Germline CDR1 reads SGHTA; CDR2 reads FQGNSA. This CDR3 is 14 amino acids long.

This clonotype was detected only a few times. This rearrangement joins TRBV5-1 to TRBJ2-3; 14 positions agree with TRBD2. In germline, CDR1 is SGHRS, CDR2 YFSETQ. The CDR3 is 16 residues long. V trimming: 4 bases; J trimming: 1 base; junction bases outside the gene matches: 2. CDR3: CASSRGLAGGTDTQYF. The DNA for the CDR3 is TGCGCCAGCAGCCGGGGACTAGCGGGGGGCACAGATACGCAGTATTTT.

The V call is TRBV6-1, the J call TRBJ2-7; D call uncertain. The CDR3 is 14 residues long. Germline V lookup: CDR1 MNHNS, CDR2 SASEGT. The V end was cut by 1 base, the J end by 2 bases, with 9 bases between. CDR3 sequence: CASSEVPGTYEQYF. CDR3 sequence (DNA): TGTGCCAGCAGTGAAGTGCCAGGCACCTACGAGCAGTACTTC.

This clonotype was observed a handful of times. V is TRBV6-5 and J is TRBJ1-4, with D possibly TRBD1 on 6 matching bases. CDR3 length: 14 amino acids. With 6 bases removed from V and 7 bases from J, the gap between germline ends came to 15 bases. Germline-derived CDR1 and CDR2 are MNHEY and SVGAGI. The CDR3 DNA reads as TGTGCCAGCAGGGGACCAGGAGGGGGTGAAAAACTGTTTTTT. Translated: CASRGPGGGEKLFF.

J is TRBJ2-5 and V is TRBV5-4, with 10 positions matching TRBD2. The CDR3 length is 15 residues. From germline, CDR1 is SGHNT and CDR2 YYREEE (reference sequence). The junction had 3 bases not matched to a gene; V was cut back by 0 bases and J by 4 bases. This CDR3 is CASSLGAGGPETQYF. For the CDR3, the DNA is TGTGCCAGCAGCTTGGGAGCGGGGGGGCCAGAGACCCAGTACTTC.